This TCR beta chain was captured in a study of T cells in Graves' hyperthyroidism and ophthalmopathy. The sample holds many counts of this clonotype. Fresh peripheral blood, around 9.3 ml of it, supplied the PBMCs. TCR beta CDR3 region amplification was performed from RNA transcripts. HTBI primers were employed in a first-round RT-PCR of the TCR CDR3. TCRdb re-called the multiplex PCR reads through MiXCR, storing one row per CDR3 protein. This table has a few hundred thousand distinct CDR3 sequences, about 14% appearing once. Trimming removed 0 bases at V and 0 bases at J, with 4 bases between. CDR1 SGHDT and CDR2 YYEEEE come from the germline V gene. The CDR3 has 14 amino acids.

The chain joins TRBV5-6 to TRBJ2-4; D gene uncertain. Sequencing was done on a sample of blood. This TCR derives from a woman aged 25 to 39 with Graves' ophthalmopathy. As DNA, the CDR3 is TGTGCCAGCAGCTTGGGTGGAGCCAAAAACATTCAGTACTTC. Residues: CASSLGGAKNIQYF.